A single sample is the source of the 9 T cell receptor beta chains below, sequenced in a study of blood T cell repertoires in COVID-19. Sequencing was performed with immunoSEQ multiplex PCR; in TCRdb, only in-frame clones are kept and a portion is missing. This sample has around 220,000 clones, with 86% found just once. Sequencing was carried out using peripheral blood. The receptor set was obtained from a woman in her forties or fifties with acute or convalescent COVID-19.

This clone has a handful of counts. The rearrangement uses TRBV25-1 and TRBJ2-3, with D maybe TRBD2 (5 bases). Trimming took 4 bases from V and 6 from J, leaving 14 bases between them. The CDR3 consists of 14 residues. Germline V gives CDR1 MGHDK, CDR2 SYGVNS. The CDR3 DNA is TGTGCCAGCAGTGGGTCGGGGAAGACCGATACGCAGTATTTT. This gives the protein CASSGSGKTDTQYF.

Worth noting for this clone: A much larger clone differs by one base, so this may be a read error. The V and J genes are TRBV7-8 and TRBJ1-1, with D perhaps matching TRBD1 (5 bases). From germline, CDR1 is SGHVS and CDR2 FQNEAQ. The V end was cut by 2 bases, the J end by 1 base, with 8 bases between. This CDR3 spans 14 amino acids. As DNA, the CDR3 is TGTGCCAGCAGCTTAAGTCAGGGGAACACTGAAGCTTTCTTT. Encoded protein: CASSLSQGNTEAFF. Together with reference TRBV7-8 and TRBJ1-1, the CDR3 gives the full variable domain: GAGVSQSPRYKVAKRGQDVALRCDPISGHVSLFWYQQALGQGPEFLTYFQNEAQLDKSGLPSDRFFAERPEGSVSTLKIQRTQQEDSAVYLCASSLSQGNTEAFFGQGTRLTVV.

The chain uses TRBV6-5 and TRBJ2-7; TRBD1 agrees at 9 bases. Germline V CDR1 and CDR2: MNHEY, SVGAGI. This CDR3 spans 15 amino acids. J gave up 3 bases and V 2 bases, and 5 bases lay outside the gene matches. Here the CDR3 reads CASSYERGQGYEQYF. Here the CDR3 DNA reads TGTGCCAGCAGTTACGAGAGGGGACAGGGCTACGAGCAGTACTTC.

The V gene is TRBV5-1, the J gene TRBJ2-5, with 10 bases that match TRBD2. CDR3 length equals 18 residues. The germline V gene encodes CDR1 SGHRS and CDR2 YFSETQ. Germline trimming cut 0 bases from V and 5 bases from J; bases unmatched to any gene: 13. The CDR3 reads CASSLGRLAGAMGETQYF. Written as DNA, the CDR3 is TGCGCCAGCAGCTTGGGTCGGCTAGCGGGGGCCATGGGGGAGACCCAGTACTTC.

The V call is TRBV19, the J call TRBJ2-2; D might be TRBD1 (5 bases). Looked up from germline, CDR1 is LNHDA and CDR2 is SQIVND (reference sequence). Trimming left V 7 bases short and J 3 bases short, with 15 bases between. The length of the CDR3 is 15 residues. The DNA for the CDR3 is TGTGCCAGTAAAAGGCAGGGTGTTGACACCGGGGAGCTGTTTTTT. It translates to CASKRQGVDTGELFF. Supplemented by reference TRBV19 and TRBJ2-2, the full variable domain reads DGGITQSPKYLFRKEGQNVTLSCEQNLNHDAMYWYRQDPGQGLRLIYYSQIVNDFQKGDIAEGYSVSREKKESFPLTVTSAQKNPTAFYLCASKRQGVDTGELFFGEGSRLTVL.

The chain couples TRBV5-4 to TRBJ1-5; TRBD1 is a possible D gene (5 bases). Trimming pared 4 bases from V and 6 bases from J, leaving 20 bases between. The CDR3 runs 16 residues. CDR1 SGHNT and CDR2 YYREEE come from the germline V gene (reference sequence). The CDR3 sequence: CASSAGGGVQGQPQHF. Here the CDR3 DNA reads TGTGCCAGCAGCGCCGGAGGAGGGGTCCAGGGTCAGCCCCAGCATTTT.

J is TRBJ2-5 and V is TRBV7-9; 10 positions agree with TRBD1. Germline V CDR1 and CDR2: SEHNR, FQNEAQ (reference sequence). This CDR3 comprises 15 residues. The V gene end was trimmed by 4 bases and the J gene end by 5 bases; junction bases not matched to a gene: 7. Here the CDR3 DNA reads TGTGCCAGCAGCTCCGGGACAGGGGAGGGGGAGACCCAGTACTTC. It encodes CASSSGTGEGETQYF.

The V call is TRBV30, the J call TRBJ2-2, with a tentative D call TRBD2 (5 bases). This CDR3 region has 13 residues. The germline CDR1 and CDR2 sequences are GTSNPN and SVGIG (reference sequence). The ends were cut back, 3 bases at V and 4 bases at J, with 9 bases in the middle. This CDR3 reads CAWRDFVTGELFF. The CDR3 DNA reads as TGTGCCTGGAGGGACTTTGTCACCGGGGAGCTGTTTTTT.

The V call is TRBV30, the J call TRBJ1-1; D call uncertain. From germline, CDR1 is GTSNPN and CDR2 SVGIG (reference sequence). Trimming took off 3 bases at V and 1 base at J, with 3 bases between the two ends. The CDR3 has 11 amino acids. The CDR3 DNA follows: TGTGCCTGGAGCAAGAACACTGAAGCTTTCTTT. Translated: CAWSKNTEAFF.